The rows below give T cell receptor beta chains drawn from one sample of a study of CD8+CD57+ T cells in acquired aplastic anemia. Each CDR3 protein is one row after TCRdb ran MiXCR on the reads. The table shows roughly 280,000 distinct CDR3 sequences, with under 60% occurring only once. Material for sequencing was sorted CD4+, CD8+, or CD8+CD57+ T cells (not recorded which) from PBMCs. These TCRs come from a human donor with aplastic anemia. Each CDR3 is given with its conserved first and last residue. A D gene is named only where the DNA matches it firmly. Size is omitted from some rows. Given values are once, few, many or a class for expanded clones.

j_gene: TRBJ2-5
abundance: .
d_gene: .
v_gene: TRBV12-3/TRBV12-4
CDR3aa: CASSPGTAPDETQYF
CDR3nt: TGTGCCAGCAGCCCCGGGACCGCCCCGGACGAGACCCAGTACTTC

j_gene: TRBJ1-1
abundance: .
d_gene: .
v_gene: TRBV25-1
CDR3aa: CASSELGGEANTEAFF
CDR3nt: TGTGCCAGCAGTGAATTGGGGGGCGAGGCGAACACTGAAGCTTTCTTT

j_gene: TRBJ1-4
abundance: once
d_gene: TRBD1
v_gene: TRBV10-1
CDR3aa: CARFSGTATNEKLFF
CDR3nt: TGCGCCAGATTCTCCGGGACAGCAACTAATGAAAAACTGTTTTTT

j_gene: TRBJ2-7
abundance: .
d_gene: .
v_gene: TRBV19
CDR3aa: CASSIGLQGEQYF
CDR3nt: TGTGCCAGTAGTATAGGGCTTCAGGGCGAGCAGTACTTC

j_gene: TRBJ1-6
abundance: many
d_gene: .
v_gene: TRBV12-3/TRBV12-4
CDR3aa: CASSLEGIASPLHF
CDR3nt: TGTGCCAGCAGTTTAGAAGGGATCGCTTCACCCCTCCACTTT

j_gene: TRBJ2-7
abundance: .
d_gene: .
v_gene: TRBV11-2
CDR3aa: CASTSYTIAEEQYF
CDR3nt: TGTGCCAGCACCTCATACACTATAGCGGAGGAGCAGTACTTC

j_gene: TRBJ1-4
abundance: many
d_gene: TRBD1
v_gene: TRBV6-1
CDR3aa: CASSGGQGRKLFF
CDR3nt: TGTGCCAGCAGTGGGGGACAGGGAAGAAAACTGTTTTTT

j_gene: TRBJ2-7
abundance: .
d_gene: TRBD1
v_gene: TRBV5-1
CDR3aa: CASSADRGRREQYF
CDR3nt: TGCGCCAGCAGCGCTGACAGGGGGCGACGTGAGCAGTACTTC

j_gene: TRBJ2-1
abundance: .
d_gene: .
v_gene: TRBV7-6
CDR3aa: CASSLSRDFNEQFF
CDR3nt: TGTGCCAGCAGCTTAAGTAGGGACTTCAATGAGCAGTTCTTC

j_gene: TRBJ2-3
abundance: many
d_gene: TRBD2
v_gene: TRBV4-1
CDR3aa: CASSLGTSGRPFTDTQYF
CDR3nt: TGCGCCAGCAGCCTCGGGACTAGCGGGAGACCCTTCACAGATACGCAGTATTTT

j_gene: TRBJ2-3
abundance: .
d_gene: .
v_gene: TRBV7-8
CDR3aa: CASRSGPLAYF
CDR3nt: TGTGCCAGCAGATCCGGGCCCCTTGCGTATTTT

j_gene: TRBJ2-2
abundance: .
d_gene: .
v_gene: TRBV29-1
CDR3aa: CSVEDKSTGTGELFF
CDR3nt: TGCAGCGTTGAAGATAAGAGCACGGGCACCGGGGAGCTGTTTTTT

j_gene: TRBJ1-2
abundance: .
d_gene: TRBD1
v_gene: TRBV2
CDR3aa: CASRPRTGPYGYTF
CDR3nt: TGTGCCAGCAGACCTAGGACAGGGCCGTATGGCTACACCTTC

j_gene: TRBJ2-2
abundance: many
d_gene: .
v_gene: TRBV5-1
CDR3aa: CASSFSGSTGELFF
CDR3nt: TGCGCCAGCAGCTTTAGTGGGTCCACCGGGGAGCTGTTTTTT

j_gene: TRBJ1-1
abundance: many
d_gene: .
v_gene: TRBV5-1
CDR3aa: CASSPAVNTEAFF
CDR3nt: TGCGCCAGCAGCCCAGCAGTTAACACTGAAGCTTTCTTT

j_gene: TRBJ1-2
abundance: many
d_gene: .
v_gene: TRBV20-1
CDR3aa: CSARDMPWDGYTF
CDR3nt: TGCAGTGCACGGGACATGCCATGGGATGGCTACACCTTC

j_gene: TRBJ2-7
abundance: .
d_gene: .
v_gene: TRBV6-5
CDR3aa: CASSFTAPGSGEQYF
CDR3nt: TGTGCCAGCAGTTTCACGGCTCCCGGATCCGGCGAGCAGTACTTC

j_gene: TRBJ2-5
abundance: many
d_gene: .
v_gene: TRBV19
CDR3aa: CASTPDRTTETQYF
CDR3nt: TGTGCCAGTACCCCGGACAGGACTACAGAGACCCAGTACTTC